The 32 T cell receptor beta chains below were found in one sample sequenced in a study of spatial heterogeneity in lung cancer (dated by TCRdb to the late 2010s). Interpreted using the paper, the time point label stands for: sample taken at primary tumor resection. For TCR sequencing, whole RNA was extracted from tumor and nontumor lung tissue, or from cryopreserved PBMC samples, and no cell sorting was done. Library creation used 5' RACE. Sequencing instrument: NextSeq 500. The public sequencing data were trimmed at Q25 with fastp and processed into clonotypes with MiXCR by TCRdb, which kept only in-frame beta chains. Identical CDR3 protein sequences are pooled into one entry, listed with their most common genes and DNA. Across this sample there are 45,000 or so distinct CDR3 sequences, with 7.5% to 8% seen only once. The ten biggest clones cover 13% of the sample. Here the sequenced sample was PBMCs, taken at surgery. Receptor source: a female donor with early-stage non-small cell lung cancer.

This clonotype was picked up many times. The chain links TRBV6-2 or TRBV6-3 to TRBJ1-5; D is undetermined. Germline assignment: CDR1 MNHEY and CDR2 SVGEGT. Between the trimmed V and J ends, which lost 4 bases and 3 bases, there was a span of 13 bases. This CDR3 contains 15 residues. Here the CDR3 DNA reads TGTGCCAGCAGTTCAAGCCGGGCCTACAATCAGCCCCAGCATTTT. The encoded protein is CASSSSRAYNQPQHF.

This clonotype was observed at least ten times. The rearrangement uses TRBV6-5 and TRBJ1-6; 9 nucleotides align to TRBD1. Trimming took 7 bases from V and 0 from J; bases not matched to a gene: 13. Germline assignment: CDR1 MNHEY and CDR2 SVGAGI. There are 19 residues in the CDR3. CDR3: CASKTPPGQGGSYNSPLHF. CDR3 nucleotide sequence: TGTGCCAGCAAGACACCACCGGGACAGGGAGGCTCCTATAATTCACCCCTCCACTTT.

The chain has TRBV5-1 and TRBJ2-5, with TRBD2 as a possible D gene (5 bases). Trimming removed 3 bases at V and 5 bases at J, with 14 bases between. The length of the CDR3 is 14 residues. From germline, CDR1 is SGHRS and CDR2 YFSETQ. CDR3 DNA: TGCGCCAGCAGCTCCAGGACTTACGGGGAGACCCAGTACTTC. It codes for CASSSRTYGETQYF.

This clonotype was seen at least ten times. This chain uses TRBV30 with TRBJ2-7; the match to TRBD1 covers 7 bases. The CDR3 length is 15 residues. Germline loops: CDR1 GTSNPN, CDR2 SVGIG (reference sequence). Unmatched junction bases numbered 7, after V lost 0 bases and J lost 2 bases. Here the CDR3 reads CAWSVRGQRAYEQYF. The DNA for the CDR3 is TGTGCCTGGAGTGTACGGGGACAGCGAGCCTACGAGCAGTACTTC.

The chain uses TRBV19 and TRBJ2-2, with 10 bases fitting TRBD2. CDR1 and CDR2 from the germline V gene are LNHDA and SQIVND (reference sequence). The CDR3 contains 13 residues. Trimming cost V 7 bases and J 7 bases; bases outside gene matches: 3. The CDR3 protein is CASKGTSVGELFF. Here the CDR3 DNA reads TGTGCCAGTAAAGGGACTAGCGTCGGGGAGCTGTTTTTT.

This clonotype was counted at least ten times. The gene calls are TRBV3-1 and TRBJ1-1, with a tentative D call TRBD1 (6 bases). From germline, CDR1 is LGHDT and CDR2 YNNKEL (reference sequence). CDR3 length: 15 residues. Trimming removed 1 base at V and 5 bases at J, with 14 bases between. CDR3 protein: CASSQGPGVGTEAFF. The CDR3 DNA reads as TGTGCCAGCAGCCAAGGCCCAGGGGTCGGAACTGAAGCTTTCTTT.

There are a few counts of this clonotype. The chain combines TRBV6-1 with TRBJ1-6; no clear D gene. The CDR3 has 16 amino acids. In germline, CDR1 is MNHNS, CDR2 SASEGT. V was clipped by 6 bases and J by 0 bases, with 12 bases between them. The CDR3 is CASRAWSSSYNSPLHF. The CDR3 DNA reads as TGTGCCAGCAGGGCCTGGAGCAGCTCCTATAATTCACCCCTCCACTTT.

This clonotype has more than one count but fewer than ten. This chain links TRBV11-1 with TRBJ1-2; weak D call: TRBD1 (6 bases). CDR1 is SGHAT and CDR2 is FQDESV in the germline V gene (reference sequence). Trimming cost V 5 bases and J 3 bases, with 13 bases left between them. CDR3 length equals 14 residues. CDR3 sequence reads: CASSQGQTHYGYTF. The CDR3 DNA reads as TGTGCCAGCAGCCAAGGACAGACACACTATGGCTACACCTTC.

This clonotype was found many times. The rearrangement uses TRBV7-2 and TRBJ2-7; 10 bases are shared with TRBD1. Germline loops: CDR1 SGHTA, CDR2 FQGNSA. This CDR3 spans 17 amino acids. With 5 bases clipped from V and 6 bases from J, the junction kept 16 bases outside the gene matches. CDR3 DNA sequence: TGTGCCAGCAGCCTCACCGGGACAGGGGTACTGTCGAGCGAGCAGTACTTC. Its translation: CASSLTGTGVLSSEQYF.

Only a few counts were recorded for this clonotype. The CDR3 sequence is CASSVGQQETQYF. CDR3 coding DNA: TGTGCCAGCAGTGTGGGACAGCAAGAGACCCAGTACTTC. The chain couples TRBV28 to TRBJ2-5, with 7 bases that match TRBD1. The length of the CDR3 is 13 residues. Germline V lookup: CDR1 MDHEN, CDR2 SYDVKM. Trimming at V came to 5 bases and at J to 2 bases, leaving 2 bases not matched to a gene. The full variable domain, completed using reference TRBV28 and TRBJ2-5, is DVKVTQSSRYLVKRTGEKVFLECVQDMDHENMFWYRQDPGLGLRLIYFSYDVKMKEKGDIPEGYSVSREKKERFSLILESASTNQTSMYLCASSVGQQETQYFGPGTRLLVL.

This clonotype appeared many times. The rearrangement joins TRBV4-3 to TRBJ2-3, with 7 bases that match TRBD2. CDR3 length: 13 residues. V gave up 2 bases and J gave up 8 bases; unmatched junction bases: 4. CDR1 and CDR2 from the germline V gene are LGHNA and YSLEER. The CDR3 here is CASSQNRGVTQYF. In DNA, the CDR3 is TGCGCCAGCAGCCAAAACCGGGGGGTTACGCAGTATTTT.

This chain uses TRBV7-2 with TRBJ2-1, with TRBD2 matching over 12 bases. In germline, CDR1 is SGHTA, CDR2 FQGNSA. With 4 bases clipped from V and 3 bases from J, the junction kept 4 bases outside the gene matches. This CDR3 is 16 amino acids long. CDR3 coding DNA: TGTGCCAGCAGCTCTAGCGGGGGGGACCTCTACAATGAGCAGTTCTTC. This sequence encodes CASSSSGGDLYNEQFF.

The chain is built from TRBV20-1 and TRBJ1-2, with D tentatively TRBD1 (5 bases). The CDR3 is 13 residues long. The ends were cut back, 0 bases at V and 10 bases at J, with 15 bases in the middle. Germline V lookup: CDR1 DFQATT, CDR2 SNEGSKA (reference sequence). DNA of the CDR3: TGCAGTGCTAGAGATTGGGGGACCCAAGTCTACACCTTC. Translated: CSARDWGTQVYTF.

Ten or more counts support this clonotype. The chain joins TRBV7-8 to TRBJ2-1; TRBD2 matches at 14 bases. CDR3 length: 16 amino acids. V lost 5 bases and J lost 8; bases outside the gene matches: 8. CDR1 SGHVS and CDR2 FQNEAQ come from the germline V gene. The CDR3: CASSGRLAGGLDEQFF. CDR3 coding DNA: TGTGCCAGCAGCGGACGACTAGCGGGGGGGCTCGATGAGCAGTTCTTC. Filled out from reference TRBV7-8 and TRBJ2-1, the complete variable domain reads GAGVSQSPRYKVAKRGQDVALRCDPISGHVSLFWYQQALGQGPEFLTYFQNEAQLDKSGLPSDRFFAERPEGSVSTLKIQRTQQEDSAVYLCASSGRLAGGLDEQFFGPGTRLTVL.

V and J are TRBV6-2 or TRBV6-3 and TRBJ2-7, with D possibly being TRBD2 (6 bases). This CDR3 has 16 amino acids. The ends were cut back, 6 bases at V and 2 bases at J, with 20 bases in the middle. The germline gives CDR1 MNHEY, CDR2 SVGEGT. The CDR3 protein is CASSHRTSRDPYEQYF. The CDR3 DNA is TGTGCCAGCAGCCACCGTACCTCGCGGGACCCCTACGAGCAGTACTTC.

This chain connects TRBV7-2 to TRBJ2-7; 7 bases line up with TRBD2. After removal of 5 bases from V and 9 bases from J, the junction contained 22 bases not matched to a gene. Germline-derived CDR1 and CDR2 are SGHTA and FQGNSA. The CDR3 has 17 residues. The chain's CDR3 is CASSERGPPRPFDGQYF. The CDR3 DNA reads TGTGCCAGCAGCGAGCGGGGACCCCCCCGACCATTCGACGGGCAGTACTTC.

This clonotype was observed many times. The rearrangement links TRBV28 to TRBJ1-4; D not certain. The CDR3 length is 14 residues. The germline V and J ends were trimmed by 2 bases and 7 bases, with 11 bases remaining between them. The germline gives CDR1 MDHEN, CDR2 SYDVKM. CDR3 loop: CASSLRAGGEKLFF. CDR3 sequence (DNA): TGTGCCAGCAGTTTACGGGCCGGCGGTGAAAAACTGTTTTTT.

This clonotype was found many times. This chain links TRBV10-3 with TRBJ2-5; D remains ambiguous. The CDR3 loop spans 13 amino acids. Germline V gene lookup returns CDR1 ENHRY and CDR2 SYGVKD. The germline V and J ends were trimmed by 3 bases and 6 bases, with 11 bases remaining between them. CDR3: CAISDPMEQTQYF. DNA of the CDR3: TGTGCCATCAGTGACCCGATGGAGCAGACCCAGTACTTC.

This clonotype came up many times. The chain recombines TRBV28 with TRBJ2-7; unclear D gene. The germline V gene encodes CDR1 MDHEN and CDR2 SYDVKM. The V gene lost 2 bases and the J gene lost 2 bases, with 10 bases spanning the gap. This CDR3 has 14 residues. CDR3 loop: CASSLPSLAYEQYF. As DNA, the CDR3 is TGTGCCAGCAGTTTACCCTCTCTGGCCTACGAGCAGTACTTC. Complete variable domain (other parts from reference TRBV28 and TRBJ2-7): DVKVTQSSRYLVKRTGEKVFLECVQDMDHENMFWYRQDPGLGLRLIYFSYDVKMKEKGDIPEGYSVSREKKERFSLILESASTNQTSMYLCASSLPSLAYEQYFGPGTRLTVT.

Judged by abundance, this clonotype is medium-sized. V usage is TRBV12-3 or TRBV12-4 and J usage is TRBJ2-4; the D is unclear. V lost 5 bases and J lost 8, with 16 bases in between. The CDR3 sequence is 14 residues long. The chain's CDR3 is CASSPGQKKDIQYF. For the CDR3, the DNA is TGTGCCAGCAGTCCGGGCCAGAAGAAGGACATTCAGTACTTC.

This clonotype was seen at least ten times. CDR3: CASSRLAGGGTGELFF. The CDR3, as DNA: TGTGCCAGCAGCAGACTAGCGGGGGGGGGGACCGGGGAGCTGTTTTTT. The J gene is TRBJ2-2, the V gene TRBV7-2; 14 bases line up with TRBD2. Trimming at V came to 5 bases and at J to 5 bases, leaving 4 bases not matched to a gene. The germline CDR1 and CDR2 sequences are SGHTA and FQGNSA. There are 16 residues in the CDR3.

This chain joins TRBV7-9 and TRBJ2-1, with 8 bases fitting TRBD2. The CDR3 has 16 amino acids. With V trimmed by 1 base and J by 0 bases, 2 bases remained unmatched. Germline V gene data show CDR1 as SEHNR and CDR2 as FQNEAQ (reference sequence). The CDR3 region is CASSLDLAGSYNEQFF. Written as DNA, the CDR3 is TGTGCCAGCAGCTTAGATCTAGCGGGCTCCTACAATGAGCAGTTCTTC.

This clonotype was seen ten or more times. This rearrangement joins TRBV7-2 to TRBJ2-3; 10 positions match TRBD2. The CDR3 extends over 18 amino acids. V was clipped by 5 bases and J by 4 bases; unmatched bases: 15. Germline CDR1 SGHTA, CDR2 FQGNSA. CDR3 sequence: CASSRFGGAGGPSDTQYF. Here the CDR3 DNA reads TGTGCCAGCAGCCGTTTCGGGGGAGCGGGGGGGCCTTCAGATACGCAGTATTTT.

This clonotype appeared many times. The CDR3 nucleotides are TGCGCCAGCAGCCAAGTCGGTGGTAACATTCAGTACTTC. Its protein is CASSQVGGNIQYF. The chain has TRBV4-1 and TRBJ2-4, with D hard to call. V dropped 1 base and J dropped 7 bases, with 8 bases sitting between them. Per the germline V gene, CDR1 is MGHRA and CDR2 is YSYEKL. CDR3 size: 13 residues.

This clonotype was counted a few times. In DNA form, the CDR3 reads TGTGCCAGCAGCTTAGCGGGCTGGGCTAGCGGGGGGATCACAGATACGCAGTATTTT. This gives the protein CASSLAGWASGGITDTQYF. The J gene is TRBJ2-3, the V gene TRBV11-2, with 11 positions matching TRBD2. V trimming: 1 base; J trimming: 2 bases; junction bases outside the gene matches: 11. Per germline, CDR1 SGHAT and CDR2 FQNNGV. There are 19 residues in the CDR3.

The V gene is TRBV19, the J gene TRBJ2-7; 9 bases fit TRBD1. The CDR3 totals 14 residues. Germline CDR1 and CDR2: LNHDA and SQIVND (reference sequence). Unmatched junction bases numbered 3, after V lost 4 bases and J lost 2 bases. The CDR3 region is CASSTGQGTYEQYF. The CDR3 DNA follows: TGTGCCAGTAGTACGGGACAGGGAACCTACGAGCAGTACTTC.

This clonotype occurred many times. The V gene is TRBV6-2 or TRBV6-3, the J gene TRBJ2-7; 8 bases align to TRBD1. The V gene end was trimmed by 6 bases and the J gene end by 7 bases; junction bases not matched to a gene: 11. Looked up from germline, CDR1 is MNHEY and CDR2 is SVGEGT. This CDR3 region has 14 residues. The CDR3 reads CASRPTDRAWEQYF. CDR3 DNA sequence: TGTGCCAGCAGACCCACGGACAGGGCGTGGGAGCAGTACTTC.

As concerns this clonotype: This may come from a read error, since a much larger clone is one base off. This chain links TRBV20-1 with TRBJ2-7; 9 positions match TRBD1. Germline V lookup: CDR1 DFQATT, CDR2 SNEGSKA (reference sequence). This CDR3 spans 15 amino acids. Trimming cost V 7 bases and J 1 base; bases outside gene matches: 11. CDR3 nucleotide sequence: TGCAGTGGTACACGTGACAGGGGGTTATCCTACGAGCAGTACTTC. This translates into CSGTRDRGLSYEQYF.

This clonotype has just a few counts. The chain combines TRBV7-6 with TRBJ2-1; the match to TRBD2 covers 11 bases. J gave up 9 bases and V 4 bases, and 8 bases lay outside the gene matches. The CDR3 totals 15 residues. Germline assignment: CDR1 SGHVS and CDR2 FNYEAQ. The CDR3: CASSSLAGGPGEQFF. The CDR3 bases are TGTGCCAGCAGCTCCCTAGCGGGGGGCCCGGGTGAGCAGTTCTTC.

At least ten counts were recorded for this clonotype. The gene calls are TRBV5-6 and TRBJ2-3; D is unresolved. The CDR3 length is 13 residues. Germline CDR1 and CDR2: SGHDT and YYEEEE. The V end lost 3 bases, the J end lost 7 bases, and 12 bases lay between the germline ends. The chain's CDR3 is CASSSKTLYTQYF. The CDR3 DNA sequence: TGTGCCAGCAGCTCCAAGACGCTTTATACGCAGTATTTT.

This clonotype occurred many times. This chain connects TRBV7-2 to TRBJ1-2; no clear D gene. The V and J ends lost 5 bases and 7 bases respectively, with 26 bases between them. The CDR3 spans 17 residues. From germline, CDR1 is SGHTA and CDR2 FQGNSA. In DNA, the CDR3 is TGTGCCAGCAGCCAGATGGGTGGGCCCAACCCGGTCGGTGGCTACACCTTC. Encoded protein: CASSQMGGPNPVGGYTF. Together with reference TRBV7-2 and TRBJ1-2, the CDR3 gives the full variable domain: GAGVSQSPSNKVTEKGKDVELRCDPISGHTALYWYRQSLGQGLEFLIYFQGNSAPDKSGLPSDRFSAERTGGSVSTLTIQRTQQEDSAVYLCASSQMGGPNPVGGYTFGSGTRLTVV.

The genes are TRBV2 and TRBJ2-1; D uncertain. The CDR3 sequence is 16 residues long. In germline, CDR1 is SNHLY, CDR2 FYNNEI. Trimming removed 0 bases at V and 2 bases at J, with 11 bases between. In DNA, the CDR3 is TGTGCCAGCAGTGAAGCGGTGGGTGGGGCCTACAATGAGCAGTTCTTC. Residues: CASSEAVGGAYNEQFF.